Listed here are 3 T cell receptor beta chains from one sample, sequenced in a study of blood T cells in healthy people across ages. A second roughly 6 to 12 cycle PCR used barcoded and J-beta primers. TCRdb reanalysed the 5' RACE reads using MiXCR and keeps one entry per CDR3 protein. The table shows 650,000 to 1,000,000 distinct CDR3 sequences, with around 36% occurring only once. Sequencing used blood. Receptors originate from a man between 18 and 35 years old in good health.

This clonotype was recorded many times. The rearrangement links TRBV12-3 or TRBV12-4 to TRBJ2-3, with D possibly called TRBD1 or TRBD2 (5 bases each). This CDR3 is 15 amino acids long. The germline V and J ends were trimmed by 1 base and 5 bases, with 13 bases remaining between them. The CDR3 region has the DNA TGTGCCAGCAGTTTAGGTTCGGGGCGAGGAGATACGCAGTATTTT. Protein product: CASSLGSGRGDTQYF.

CDR3 DNA sequence: TGCAGCGTGGACCTCCTAGGACAGGGCTTGGTCAATGAGCAGTTCTTC. Encoded protein: CSVDLLGQGLVNEQFF. J is TRBJ2-1 and V is TRBV29-1; 8 nucleotides match TRBD1. V trimming: 6 bases; J trimming: 6 bases; junction bases outside the gene matches: 16. The CDR3 runs 16 residues. In germline, CDR1 is SQVTM, CDR2 ANQGSEA.

This clonotype has just a few counts. This rearrangement joins TRBV5-4 to TRBJ1-1; D is uncertain. The germline V gene has CDR1 SGHNT and CDR2 YYREEE (reference sequence). The CDR3 has 15 residues. Trimming took 0 bases from V and 7 from J, leaving 16 bases between them. The CDR3 DNA sequence: TGTGCCAGCAGCTTGGGATCGTCTTGGGGAATTGAAGCTTTCTTT. This encodes CASSLGSSWGIEAFF.